These T cell receptor beta chains were read from a single sample in a study of monozygotic twins with inflammatory bowel disease. No DNA is given; TCRdb re-called the 5' RACE reads and lists each CDR3 protein once. Reported are some 190,000 distinct CDR3 sequences; the ten largest clones contain about 8%. The specimen sequenced was blood. The receptors shown here come from a human donor with ulcerative colitis or Crohn's disease, or a healthy co-twin of an affected twin (not recorded which). CDR3s include the opening cysteine and the closing phenylalanine or tryptophan. Each record gives: V gene, J gene, CDR3 protein.

V gene: TRBV5-1
J gene: TRBJ2-7
CDR3 protein: CASSSGQGDEQYF

V gene: TRBV4-2
J gene: TRBJ2-7
CDR3 protein: CASSPTVAGEQYF

V gene: TRBV7-3
J gene: TRBJ1-1
CDR3 protein: CASSLMTGKDTEAFF

V gene: TRBV12-3/TRBV12-4
J gene: TRBJ1-5
CDR3 protein: CASRGTDNQPQHF

V gene: TRBV7-8
J gene: TRBJ1-1
CDR3 protein: CASSRRVNTEAFF

V gene: TRBV6-1
J gene: TRBJ1-5
CDR3 protein: CASSTGSVQPQHF

V gene: TRBV4-3
J gene: TRBJ2-1
CDR3 protein: CASSLRTSGSNEQFF

V gene: TRBV29-1
J gene: TRBJ2-7
CDR3 protein: CSVRTSGSSYEQYF

V gene: TRBV3-1
J gene: TRBJ2-7
CDR3 protein: CASQGAWEQYF

V gene: TRBV2
J gene: TRBJ2-1
CDR3 protein: CASSASEYNEQFF

V gene: TRBV7-3
J gene: TRBJ2-1
CDR3 protein: CASSPVRGNEQFF

V gene: TRBV5-4
J gene: TRBJ2-3
CDR3 protein: CASSSTSTTDTQYF

V gene: TRBV29-1
J gene: TRBJ1-1
CDR3 protein: CSVADGGQNTEAFF

V gene: TRBV5-8
J gene: TRBJ2-1
CDR3 protein: CASRFSEYNEQFF

V gene: TRBV20-1
J gene: TRBJ2-3
CDR3 protein: CSARMGGAGTDTQYF

V gene: TRBV6-5
J gene: TRBJ1-2
CDR3 protein: CASSYTRDTLNYGYTF

V gene: TRBV5-6
J gene: TRBJ1-2
CDR3 protein: CASSLRVGGYTF

V gene: TRBV5-1
J gene: TRBJ2-2
CDR3 protein: CASSPRTSGGTGELFF

V gene: TRBV4-1
J gene: TRBJ1-4
CDR3 protein: CASSQLSDSNLNEKLFF

V gene: TRBV6-1
J gene: TRBJ2-5
CDR3 protein: CASSPQGRETQYF

V gene: TRBV20-1
J gene: TRBJ2-2
CDR3 protein: CSAGGITGELFF

V gene: TRBV7-9
J gene: TRBJ2-2
CDR3 protein: CASNFGQGATGELFF

V gene: TRBV5-1
J gene: TRBJ2-1
CDR3 protein: CASRAYRGSNSYNEQFF

V gene: TRBV7-3
J gene: TRBJ2-4
CDR3 protein: CASSLTAQGTKNIQYF

V gene: TRBV12-3/TRBV12-4
J gene: TRBJ2-1
CDR3 protein: CASSLGSYYNEQFF

V gene: TRBV27
J gene: TRBJ1-1
CDR3 protein: CASRNADRGQAFF

V gene: TRBV28
J gene: TRBJ2-3
CDR3 protein: CASTPSGSSTDTQYF

V gene: TRBV7-9
J gene: TRBJ1-1
CDR3 protein: CASSLGALDTEAFF

V gene: TRBV19
J gene: TRBJ2-2
CDR3 protein: CASSMVINTGELFF

V gene: TRBV7-3
J gene: TRBJ2-1
CDR3 protein: CASSLNGDNEQFF

V gene: TRBV20-1
J gene: TRBJ2-1
CDR3 protein: CSATRTGEALGEQFF

V gene: TRBV10-3
J gene: TRBJ2-7
CDR3 protein: CAISEGNSFPYEQYF

V gene: TRBV7-2
J gene: TRBJ2-1
CDR3 protein: CASSLVVSEQFF

V gene: TRBV27
J gene: TRBJ1-1
CDR3 protein: CATKRQGTFSLMNTEAFF

V gene: TRBV20-1
J gene: TRBJ1-2
CDR3 protein: CSAEAGTVVYGYTF

V gene: TRBV19
J gene: TRBJ2-1
CDR3 protein: CASSIEAGGNEQFF

V gene: TRBV5-1
J gene: TRBJ2-7
CDR3 protein: CASSLGRGSYEQYF

V gene: TRBV6-5
J gene: TRBJ2-7
CDR3 protein: CASSRTGGWVQYF

V gene: TRBV9
J gene: TRBJ2-1
CDR3 protein: CASSMRTVPLDEQFF

V gene: TRBV27
J gene: TRBJ1-5
CDR3 protein: CASSFMGQPQHF

V gene: TRBV27
J gene: TRBJ1-1
CDR3 protein: CASSFDRLGTEAFF

V gene: TRBV20-1
J gene: TRBJ2-1
CDR3 protein: CSAPDANSYNEQFF

V gene: TRBV14
J gene: TRBJ2-3
CDR3 protein: CASRTGNTDTQYF